This T cell receptor beta chain appears in the sequencing data of a study of vaccination and CD4 T cells after COVID-19 (dated by TCRdb to about 2022). With respect to the entire study: Convalescent patients had a positive SARS-CoV-2 result on nasal swab PCR, and of these patients, several had mild disease and one had severe disease. Post-COVID blood samples were collected from convalescent patients a median of approximately 100 days after diagnosis, with a range of roughly 30 to 161 days. Control cultures received a CEFX viral epitope pool as the positive control, an HIV-1 Nef peptide pool as the negative control, or no peptide. For stimulating the cultures, overlapping spike peptide pools were used, derived from SARS-CoV-2 as well as from the common cold coronaviruses HCoV-NL63, HCoV-OC43 and HCoV-229E. In ten to eleven COVID-19 convalescent patients and a few infection-naive healthy vaccine recipients, researchers compared the spike-specific CD4+ TCR repertoire from before mRNA vaccination with the repertoire from after. The convalescent cohort included six males and four females, with two Hispanic individuals, seven Caucasians, two Asians and one multiracial person. The time from the second vaccine dose to post-vaccine blood sampling had a median of roughly 70 days and ranged from about 13 to 250 days. Participants got two doses of the Pfizer-BioNTech BNT162b2 vaccine (n=8) or two doses of the Moderna mRNA-1273 vaccine (n=2).

CDR1 and CDR2 are read off the germline V gene as MNHEY and SVGEGT. The CDR3, from cysteine to phenylalanine, totals 13 residues. Just the 39-base CDR3 DNA is kept, in frame starting at base 1. V lost 0 bases and J lost 2 bases; the stretch between them is 5 bases long. As concerns this clonotype: No cognate antigen has been identified for it. Base qualities are not provided; no much larger clone lies one nucleotide away.

The treatment or condition label, as the study defines it: roughly 10-day PBMC culture with coronavirus spike peptide pools or control peptides (ViraFEST assay). The study used the ViraFEST assay, which expanded antigen-specific T cells with peptide pools and then identified expanded clonotypes by TCR sequencing. Positive SARS-CoV-2 PCR tests in the convalescent patients dated from March to December 2020, before Alpha, Beta and Delta variants emerged in the United States. Each well held under 2.5 million PBMCs cultured in IMDM containing around 5% human AB serum and approximately 9.8 IU/ml IL-2, with about 10 ug/ml peptide pools added. On days 3 and 7, half of the culture medium was replaced with fresh IL-2-containing medium. Once the cells had been in culture for roughly 11 days, the EasySep CD4+ T cell isolation kit was used to isolate CD4+ T cells by negative selection. Ficoll-Paque Plus gradient centrifugation was used to isolate PBMCs from whole blood, and the isolated PBMCs were then either used fresh or cryopreserved at -140C. Culture conditions were generally each tested in triplicate wells.

Library creation used PCR. At the Johns Hopkins FTIC core, DNA from the cultured CD4+ T cells underwent TCR sequencing with the Oncomine TCR Beta short-read assay. Genomic DNA was extracted from the cultured CD4+ T cells with the QIAamp micro DNA kit. The Oncomine TCR Beta libraries from cultured CD4+ T cells were pooled using unique dual indexes and then sequenced on an Illumina iSeq 100. On the study's bioinformatics: Non-productive sequences were removed, and CDR3s that did not start with C, did not end with F or W, or were shorter than 7 amino acids were discarded. The MANAFEST web application identified antigen-specific clonotypes by comparing peptide-stimulated wells against reference wells and other culture wells. Positive clones required FDR below 0.05, an odds ratio above 5, and productive frequency above 0.1% in at least two of three replicate wells. Clonotypes that were significantly expanded in both SARS-CoV-2 spike wells and at least one common cold coronavirus spike condition were defined as cross-reactive. Similarity between CDR3 sequences was evaluated in R version 3.6.1 using Levenshtein distances (stringdist) and unrooted phylogenetic trees (ape). TCRdb itself trimmed the public reads at Q25 with fastp, ran MiXCR and retained productive beta chains. For every CDR3 protein sequence, its rows merge into one entry that carries the most common genes and DNA. The V and J calls, along with clone size, are taken from TCRdb and not from the paper's own processing. In all, the sample holds about 15,000 distinct CDR3 sequences, and around 58% of those were seen once. The ten largest clones take up over 11% of the sample.

Study-wide findings and limitations: Of the vaccine-specific clones in convalescent patients, 304 of 307, or nearly all, reacted only to SARS-CoV-2 spike and did not cross-react with common cold coronaviruses. In convalescent patients, a median roughly 83% of post-vaccine SARS-CoV-2-reactive clones were detected only after vaccination, and vaccine-specific priming was suggested by this finding. Relatively few convalescent patients were included in the study, and early timepoints after natural infection were not analyzed. The median number of SARS-CoV-2-reactive clonotypes rose from around 20 after infection to some 37 after vaccination, but the change was not significant.

In this chain, TRBV6-2 or TRBV6-3 is recombined with TRBJ2-7, with the D gene not clear enough to name. The sequencing sample was made of CD4+ T cells from blood, cultured in vitro. The sequence derives from a human donor who had recovered from COVID-19. The CDR3 reads as follows: CASSYSIPYEQYF. The nucleotide sequence reads as follows: TGTGCCAGCAGTTACTCGATTCCCTACGAGCAGTACTTC.